One sample yielded the 32 T cell receptor beta chains listed below, sequenced in a study of blood T cell repertoires in COVID-19. Assay: immunoSEQ multiplex PCR; the TCRdb copy retains only in-frame clones and omits some. This sample carries 150,000 to 200,000 clones, roughly 70% of them seen once, and the ten largest clones take around 3%. Input material: peripheral blood. The receptors shown here come from a woman older than 75 with acute or convalescent COVID-19.

This clone was counted a single time. The chain uses TRBV5-1 and TRBJ1-1; 8 nucleotides align to TRBD1. Germline values: CDR1 SGHRS, CDR2 YFSETQ. Unmatched junction bases numbered 8, after V lost 4 bases and J lost 6 bases. The CDR3 has 14 amino acids. The CDR3 reads CASSLQGEIAEAFF. In DNA form, the CDR3 reads TGCGCCAGCAGCCTACAGGGGGAGATCGCTGAAGCTTTCTTT.

The chain recombines TRBV7-2 with TRBJ1-1, with D possibly matching TRBD1 (5 bases). CDR1 and CDR2 (germline): SGHTA, FQGNSA. This CDR3 is 14 amino acids long. Trimming took 5 bases from V and 2 from J, leaving 12 bases between them. CDR3 protein: CASSVRDSNTEAFF. The CDR3, as DNA: TGTGCCAGCAGCGTCCGGGACTCAAACACTGAAGCTTTCTTT.

This clone has more than one count but fewer than ten. The J gene is TRBJ1-1, the V gene TRBV5-1; D perhaps matches TRBD1 (5 bases). Germline lookup yields CDR1 SGHRS and CDR2 YFSETQ. V was shortened by 4 bases and J by 1 base, with 11 bases between the two germline ends. The CDR3 is made up of 14 amino acids. CDR3 in amino acids: CASSPDRANTEAFF. CDR3 in DNA: TGCGCCAGCAGCCCTGACAGAGCGAACACTGAAGCTTTCTTT. Variable domain in full (rest from reference TRBV5-1 and TRBJ1-1): KAGVTQTPRYLIKTRGQQVTLSCSPISGHRSVSWYQQTPGQGLQFLFEYFSETQRNKGNFPGRFSGRQFSNSRSEMNVSTLELGDSALYLCASSPDRANTEAFFGQGTRLTVV.

This clone was detected only a few times. CDR3 sequence reads: CASSGTDRGMRTEAFF. The CDR3 DNA reads TGTGCCAGCAGTGGCACCGACAGGGGGATGAGGACTGAAGCTTTCTTT. The chain carries TRBV2 and TRBJ1-1, with 9 bases identical to TRBD1. V lost 4 bases and J lost 5; bases outside the gene matches: 11. The CDR3 totals 16 residues. CDR1 and CDR2 (germline): SNHLY, FYNNEI.

In DNA form, the CDR3 reads TGTGCCAGCAGTTTATGGGCCGACAGGACCTACGAGCAGTACTTC. Amino acid sequence: CASSLWADRTYEQYF. The chain carries TRBV27 and TRBJ2-7; maybe TRBD1 (6 bases). Germline V gives CDR1 MNHEY, CDR2 SMNVEV (reference sequence). With 1 base removed from V and 2 bases from J, the gap between germline ends came to 12 bases. This CDR3 is 15 amino acids long.

This sequence joins TRBV5-8 and TRBJ1-4; D perhaps matches TRBD1 (6 bases). V lost 3 bases, J lost 2 bases, and 11 bases lay in between. CDR3 length: 15 residues. Germline loops: CDR1 SGHTS, CDR2 YDEGEE. For the CDR3, the DNA is TGTGCCAGCAGCTACACTAGGGGGACTAATGAAAAACTGTTTTTT. Translated: CASSYTRGTNEKLFF.

This rearrangement joins TRBV28 to TRBJ1-2, with TRBD1 matching 9 bases. This CDR3 region has 16 residues. Germline loops: CDR1 MDHEN, CDR2 SYDVKM. Losses at the gene ends were 4 bases for V and 5 bases for J; bases not matched to a gene: 11. For the CDR3, the DNA is TGTGCCAGCAGTTCCTTCAGTGGGACAGGGTATTATGGCTACACCTTC. The encoded protein is CASSSFSGTGYYGYTF.

V usage is TRBV2 and J usage is TRBJ2-7; 10 bases line up with TRBD2. V lost 11 bases to trimming and J lost 2 bases; unmatched junction nucleotides: 15. This CDR3 spans 16 amino acids. CDR1 and CDR2 (germline): SNHLY, FYNNEI. The CDR3 is CAGTLVAGGPTYEQYF. Here the CDR3 DNA reads TGTGCCGGAACTCTGGTAGCGGGAGGTCCCACCTACGAGCAGTACTTC.

CDR3 sequence (DNA): TGTGCCAGCAGTCCCGGACAGGGGGCGGGATGGAATTCACCCCTCCACTTT. This sequence encodes CASSPGQGAGWNSPLHF. This chain connects TRBV6-6 to TRBJ1-6; the match to TRBD1 covers 11 bases. This CDR3 spans 17 amino acids. V dropped 5 bases and J dropped 7; count of bases not matched to a gene: 10. Germline V gene lookup returns CDR1 MNHNY and CDR2 SVGAGI (reference sequence).

V is TRBV30 and J is TRBJ2-4; D remains unclear. The V gene's germline CDR1 is GTSNPN and CDR2 SVGIG (reference sequence). Trimming cost V 5 bases and J 6 bases, with 11 bases left between them. This CDR3 has 12 amino acids. The CDR3 DNA is TGTGCCTGGCAAATCGGAGCAAACATTCAGTACTTC. Its translation is CAWQIGANIQYF.

This clone came up a few times. CDR3 coding DNA: TGTGCCAGCAACAGGCCCTACGAGCAGTACTTC. Translating gives CASNRPYEQYF. The chain combines TRBV28 with TRBJ2-7; a possible D gene is TRBD1 (5 bases). Between the trimmed V and J ends, which lost 7 bases and 2 bases, there was a span of 6 bases. CDR3 length: 11 amino acids. CDR1 MDHEN and CDR2 SYDVKM come from the germline V gene.

The rearrangement uses TRBV6-5 and TRBJ1-2; D may be TRBD1 (6 bases). The CDR3 contains 15 residues. Germline V gene data show CDR1 as MNHEY and CDR2 as SVGAGI. The V end lost 4 bases, the J end lost 3 bases, and 15 bases lay between the germline ends. CDR3 protein: CASSSQGITDYGYTF. CDR3 nucleotides: TGTGCCAGCAGTTCACAGGGAATTACGGACTATGGCTACACCTTC.

V usage is TRBV10-3 and J usage is TRBJ2-7; 9 bases match TRBD2. The germline V gene encodes CDR1 ENHRY and CDR2 SYGVKD. V lost 6 bases to trimming and J lost 4 bases; unmatched junction nucleotides: 4. The CDR3 extends over 13 amino acids. The CDR3 region has the DNA TGTGCCATCAGGCGGGAGGGCGGATACGAGCAGTACTTC. It specifies CAIRREGGYEQYF.

The rearrangement links TRBV20-1 to TRBJ2-5, with a weak D call TRBD1 (5 bases). Germline V gene lookup returns CDR1 DFQATT and CDR2 SNEGSKA (reference sequence). The CDR3 is 13 residues long. Deletions cut 3 bases from V and 4 bases from J, with 12 bases between. CDR3 in amino acids: CSASEWGGETQYF. CDR3 bases: TGCAGTGCTAGTGAATGGGGCGGAGAGACCCAGTACTTC.

This rearrangement joins TRBV24-1 to TRBJ2-2; TRBD1 might be the D (6 bases). The CDR3 loop spans 16 amino acids. Trimming pared 4 bases from V and 3 bases from J, leaving 14 bases between. Looked up from germline, CDR1 is KGHDR and CDR2 is SFDVKD. CDR3 bases: TGTGCCACCAGTGACCCGGACAGCCTCTACACCGGGGAGCTGTTTTTT. This gives the protein CATSDPDSLYTGELFF.

The chain is built from TRBV7-2 and TRBJ2-3; 8 bases match TRBD2. The CDR3 loop spans 17 amino acids. Trimming cost V 8 bases and J 1 base; bases outside gene matches: 14. The germline CDR1 and CDR2 sequences are SGHTA and FQGNSA. The CDR3 here is CASSMGAGGSGTDTQYF. The CDR3 DNA reads TGTGCCAGCTCGATGGGGGCGGGAGGATCTGGCACAGATACGCAGTATTTT.

The chain couples TRBV7-2 to TRBJ2-3; 11 bases align to TRBD2. J lost 4 bases, V lost 1 base, and 1 base had no gene match. Looked up from germline, CDR1 is SGHTA and CDR2 is FQGNSA. There are 15 residues in the CDR3. The CDR3 nucleotides read TGTGCCAGCAGCTTAGTAGCGGGAGGGGCAGATACGCAGTATTTT. This gives the protein CASSLVAGGADTQYF.

This clone has just a few counts. This chain links TRBV19 with TRBJ2-2, with TRBD1 identical over 9 bases. The CDR3 runs 14 residues. Germline CDR1 reads LNHDA; CDR2 reads SQIVND (reference sequence). The trim removed 10 bases at V and 5 bases at J, leaving 8 bases unmatched. The CDR3 here is CATRDRVGTGELFF. CDR3 nucleotide sequence: TGTGCCACCCGGGACAGGGTTGGGACCGGGGAGCTGTTTTTT.

The chain has TRBV27 and TRBJ2-1; no reliable D call. Germline V CDR1 and CDR2: MNHEY, SMNVEV (reference sequence). This CDR3 spans 15 amino acids. With 3 bases removed from V and 3 bases from J, the gap between germline ends came to 12 bases. The CDR3 reads CASSLGAPIYNEQFF. CDR3 DNA: TGTGCCAGCAGTTTGGGCGCTCCAATCTACAATGAGCAGTTCTTC.

The chain joins TRBV9 to TRBJ2-1, with 10 positions matching TRBD2. Germline assignment: CDR1 SGDLS and CDR2 YYNGEE. The CDR3 loop spans 16 amino acids. After removal of 0 bases from V and 3 bases from J, the junction contained 3 bases not matched to a gene. The CDR3 protein is CASSVGWTSGYNEQFF. CDR3 in DNA: TGTGCCAGCAGCGTAGGTTGGACTAGCGGCTACAATGAGCAGTTCTTC.

The chain couples TRBV6-7 to TRBJ2-1; 7 nucleotides line up with TRBD2. TRBV6-7 is reported as an ORF; its role is uncertain. The V and J ends lost 4 bases and 2 bases, in that order; junction bases with no gene match: 2. The CDR3 extends over 14 amino acids. As DNA, the CDR3 is TGTGCCAGCAGTTGCGGACTAGCCTACAATGAGCAGTTCTTC. Protein: CASSCGLAYNEQFF.

The rearrangement uses TRBV9 and TRBJ1-4; TRBD1 matches 8 bases. Germline-derived CDR1 and CDR2 are SGDLS and YYNGEE. V lost 0 bases to trimming and J lost 7 bases; unmatched junction nucleotides: 11. The CDR3 loop spans 17 amino acids. The chain's CDR3 is CASSVDGTGAKPEKLFF. In DNA, the CDR3 is TGTGCCAGCAGCGTAGACGGGACAGGCGCTAAACCTGAAAAACTGTTTTTT.

This clone was seen a handful of times. The chain joins TRBV10-1 to TRBJ2-7; D is possibly TRBD2 (5 bases). The V and J ends lost 6 bases and 4 bases respectively, with 10 bases between them. The CDR3 extends over 12 amino acids. Germline V gives CDR1 WNHNN, CDR2 SYGVQD (reference sequence). The CDR3 spells CASSGSGYEQYF. The CDR3 DNA reads as TGCGCCAGCAGCGGCTCGGGGTACGAGCAGTACTTC.

This chain connects TRBV7-8 to TRBJ2-5; 7 positions match TRBD2. The germline V gene has CDR1 SGHVS and CDR2 FQNEAQ. Trimming at V came to 3 bases and at J to 2 bases, leaving 3 bases not matched to a gene. The CDR3 length is 14 residues. The CDR3 DNA reads as TGTGCCAGCAGCTTTGGGACTATTCAAGAGACCCAGTACTTC. Translating it yields CASSFGTIQETQYF.

The V gene is TRBV5-1, the J gene TRBJ2-3; 9 bases fit TRBD2. This CDR3 contains 15 residues. Germline CDR1 SGHRS, CDR2 YFSETQ. V dropped 4 bases and J dropped 2; count of bases not matched to a gene: 5. The CDR3 DNA reads TGCGCCAGCAGCGAGGGACTAGCAAACACAGATACGCAGTATTTT. It translates to CASSEGLANTDTQYF.

This chain connects TRBV11-2 to TRBJ2-5; D may be TRBD2 (5 bases). Trimming took off 2 bases at V and 3 bases at J, with 13 bases between the two ends. The V gene's germline CDR1 is SGHAT and CDR2 FQNNGV. The CDR3 runs 15 residues. Here the CDR3 DNA reads TGTGCCAGCAGCTTATACGCGGGTATTAAAGAGACCCAGTACTTC. Translating gives CASSLYAGIKETQYF.

The chain recombines TRBV7-8 with TRBJ2-3; possibly TRBD2 for D (5 bases). CDR1 is SGHVS and CDR2 is FQNEAQ in the germline V gene. The V gene lost 2 bases and the J gene lost 0 bases, with 9 bases spanning the gap. This CDR3 has 15 amino acids. CDR3 in amino acids: CASSLKEGSTDTQYF. The CDR3 nucleotides read TGTGCCAGCAGCTTAAAAGAGGGAAGCACAGATACGCAGTATTTT. Variable domain in full (rest from reference TRBV7-8 and TRBJ2-3): GAGVSQSPRYKVAKRGQDVALRCDPISGHVSLFWYQQALGQGPEFLTYFQNEAQLDKSGLPSDRFFAERPEGSVSTLKIQRTQQEDSAVYLCASSLKEGSTDTQYFGPGTRLTVL.

The chain recombines TRBV10-1 with TRBJ2-1; D is undetermined. The CDR3 totals 12 residues. Germline lookup yields CDR1 WNHNN and CDR2 SYGVQD (reference sequence). Trimming shortened V by 3 bases and J by 6 bases, and 6 bases separated the two germline ends. The CDR3 protein is CASSELSNEQFF. In DNA, the CDR3 is TGCGCCAGCAGTGAACTATCCAATGAGCAGTTCTTC.

The chain is built from TRBV24-1 and TRBJ2-7, with 7 bases matching TRBD1. V shed 4 bases and J 3 bases; nucleotides not matched to a gene: 8. The CDR3 totals 15 residues. CDR1 is KGHDR, CDR2 SFDVKD, per germline. The CDR3 DNA reads as TGTGCCACCAGTGACCCCGAGACAGGGAACTACGAGCAGTACTTC. Its protein product is CATSDPETGNYEQYF.

The chain carries TRBV7-9 and TRBJ1-1; D is uncertain. The CDR3 runs to 16 residues. V was cut by 7 bases and J by 4 bases, with 22 bases left in between. The germline CDR1 and CDR2 sequences are SEHNR and FQNEAQ (reference sequence). The CDR3 sequence: CASTRSGSGGTTEAFF. In DNA, the CDR3 is TGTGCCAGCACAAGAAGCGGATCGGGAGGAACCACTGAAGCTTTCTTT.

This chain joins TRBV19 and TRBJ1-3; 7 bases are a match to TRBD1. V shed 8 bases and J 4 bases; nucleotides not matched to a gene: 5. CDR3 size: 13 residues. Germline V CDR1 and CDR2: LNHDA, SQIVND (reference sequence). The CDR3 reads CASRLTGGNTIYF. In nucleotides, the CDR3 is TGTGCCAGTCGCCTGACAGGGGGAAACACCATATATTTT.

J is TRBJ2-5 and V is TRBV24-1, with D possibly TRBD2 on 7 matching bases. V lost 6 bases to trimming and J lost 1 base, with 11 bases between them. Germline V gives CDR1 KGHDR, CDR2 SFDVKD. This CDR3 has 14 residues. The CDR3 nucleotides read TGTGCCACCAGTCCAAGGGGGGGCCAAGAGACCCAGTACTTC. Residues: CATSPRGGQETQYF.